The 9 T cell receptor beta chains listed next were all sequenced from one sample in a study of T cell changes during pregnancy in multiple sclerosis. Data came from immunoSEQ multiplex PCR; TCRdb stores just in-frame clones and leaves some out. The sample holds around 29,000 clones, roughly nine tenths seen once. Source: CD8+ T cells from peripheral blood mononuclear cells, taken before pregnancy. Receptors originate from a female donor with multiple sclerosis, enrolled in a pregnancy study.

This clone was picked up one time. The V and J genes are TRBV7-2 and TRBJ2-3, with 7 positions matching TRBD2. Germline lookup yields CDR1 SGHTA and CDR2 FQGNSA. The CDR3 consists of 16 residues. The trim removed 4 bases at V and 1 base at J, leaving 8 bases unmatched. CDR3 nucleotide sequence: TGTGCCAGCAGCTCCCTGACTAGCTCCGGCACAGATACGCAGTATTTT. Translated, it gives CASSSLTSSGTDTQYF.

The chain links TRBV5-1 to TRBJ1-1; a weak D match, TRBD1 (5 bases). Germline values: CDR1 SGHRS, CDR2 YFSETQ. The CDR3 extends over 13 amino acids. The V and J ends lost 1 base and 6 bases respectively, with 10 bases between them. The CDR3 reads CASSLYQGPEAFF. The DNA of the CDR3 is TGCGCCAGCAGCTTGTATCAGGGCCCTGAAGCTTTCTTT.

The rearrangement joins TRBV9 to TRBJ1-6; D call uncertain. The germline V gene has CDR1 SGDLS and CDR2 YYNGEE. The V and J ends lost 1 base and 5 bases respectively, with 10 bases between them. The CDR3 spans 15 residues. The chain's CDR3 is CASSVRGYDNSPLHF. Here the CDR3 DNA reads TGTGCCAGCAGCGTAAGAGGGTACGATAATTCACCCCTCCACTTT.

The chain has TRBV7-6 and TRBJ1-1; D unclear. CDR3 length equals 15 residues. V was shortened by 0 bases and J by 0 bases, with 8 bases between the two germline ends. The germline gives CDR1 SGHVS, CDR2 FNYEAQ. The CDR3 DNA follows: TGTGCCAGCAGCTTAGCTACAGACATGAACACTGAAGCTTTCTTT. This gives the protein CASSLATDMNTEAFF. Full variable domain (missing parts from reference TRBV7-6 and TRBJ1-1): GAGVSQSPRYKVTKRGQDVALRCDPISGHVSLYWYRQALGQGPEFLTYFNYEAQQDKSGLPNDRFSAERPEGSISTLTIQRTEQRDSAMYRCASSLATDMNTEAFFGQGTRLTVV.

The chain employs TRBV19 and TRBJ1-5; 7 bases are a match to TRBD1. The CDR3 is 14 residues long. CDR1 and CDR2 from the germline V gene are LNHDA and SQIVND (reference sequence). The J segment lost 2 bases and the V segment lost 9 bases, leaving 7 bases of the junction unmatched. Written as DNA, the CDR3 is TGTGCCAGCGAACAGGGGTTAGGCAATCAGCCCCAGCATTTT. Its protein product is CASEQGLGNQPQHF.

The rearrangement joins TRBV4-2 to TRBJ2-7, with TRBD2 matching over 9 bases. The CDR3 length is 16 residues. J lost 4 bases, V lost 0 bases, and 7 bases had no gene match. CDR1 LGHNA and CDR2 YNFKEQ come from the germline V gene. The CDR3 region is CASSQEGRGGRYEQYF. The CDR3 region has the DNA TGTGCCAGCAGCCAAGAAGGGCGGGGGGGGAGATACGAGCAGTACTTC.

The chain employs TRBV25-1 and TRBJ1-2; D possibly corresponds to TRBD1 (5 bases). CDR3 size: 13 residues. Germline CDR1 and CDR2: MGHDK and SYGVNS. The germline V and J ends were trimmed by 4 bases and 8 bases, with 14 bases remaining between them. The CDR3: CASSVGEGRGYTF. As DNA, the CDR3 is TGTGCCAGCAGTGTCGGGGAGGGGCGAGGCTACACCTTC.

This chain links TRBV7-2 with TRBJ2-3, with 7 bases lining up with TRBD1. The V segment lost 1 base and the J segment 5 bases; nucleotides outside the gene matches: 9. CDR3 length: 16 residues. CDR1 and CDR2 from the germline V gene are SGHTA and FQGNSA. The CDR3 loop is CASSLGRRQGLDTQYF. CDR3 nucleotides: TGTGCCAGCAGCTTAGGACGACGACAGGGCTTAGATACGCAGTATTTT. The full variable domain, completed using reference TRBV7-2 and TRBJ2-3, is GAGVSQSPSNKVTEKGKDVELRCDPISGHTALYWYRQSLGQGLEFLIYFQGNSAPDKSGLPSDRFSAERTGGSVSTLTIQRTQQEDSAVYLCASSLGRRQGLDTQYFGPGTRLTVL.

This chain links TRBV27 with TRBJ2-7, with a tentative D call TRBD1 (6 bases). Trimming pared 5 bases from V and 6 bases from J, leaving 8 bases between. The CDR3 runs 11 residues. Germline CDR1 reads MNHEY; CDR2 reads SMNVEV (reference sequence). The DNA for the CDR3 is TGTGCCAGCAGTACAGGGTTCGAGCAGTACTTC. This codes for CASSTGFEQYF.